This T cell receptor (beta chain) was sequenced for a study of cytomegalovirus exposure and HLA in healthy donors. Sequenced by immunoSEQ multiplex PCR; TCRdb stores in-frame clones only, minus some. Of about 270,000 clones in the sample, 70% to 90% were seen once. Study conclusions and caveats: A few CMV-associated chains proved CMV antigen-specific in vitro. The authors enumerated some 160 TCR beta chains as linked to cytomegalovirus. A classifier reportedly called cytomegalovirus status with high sensitivity and specificity.

Losses at the gene ends were 4 bases for V and 5 bases for J; bases not matched to a gene: 7. CDR1 and CDR2 (germline): SEHNR, FQNEAQ (reference sequence). There are 17 residues in the CDR3. Details on this clone: Its antigen is still unknown.

The source of this sequence is a woman aged 18-30 years in good health and CMV-seronegative. The sample comprised PBMCs. The rearrangement uses TRBV7-9 and TRBJ2-6; 11 bases fit TRBD1. This chain's CDR3 is CASSSGTGGRWANVLTF. As DNA, the CDR3 is TGTGCCAGCAGCTCCGGGACAGGGGGACGTTGGGCCAACGTCCTGACTTTC.